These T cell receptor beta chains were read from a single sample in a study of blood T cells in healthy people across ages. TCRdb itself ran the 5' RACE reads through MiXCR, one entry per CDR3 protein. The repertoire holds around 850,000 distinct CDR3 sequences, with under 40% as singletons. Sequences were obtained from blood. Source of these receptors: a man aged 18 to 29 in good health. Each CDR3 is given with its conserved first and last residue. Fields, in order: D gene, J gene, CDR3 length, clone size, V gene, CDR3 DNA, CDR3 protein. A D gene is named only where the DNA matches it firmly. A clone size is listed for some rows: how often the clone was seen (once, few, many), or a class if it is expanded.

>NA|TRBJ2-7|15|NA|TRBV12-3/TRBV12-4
TGTGCCAGCAGCCATATAGCCCCGTTCTCCTACGCGCAGTACTTC
CASSHIAPFSYAQYF
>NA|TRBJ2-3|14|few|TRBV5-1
TGCGCCAGCCGGTCAGGGTACGGCACAGATACGCAGTATTTT
CASRSGYGTDTQYF
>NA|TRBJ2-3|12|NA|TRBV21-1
TGTGCCAGCAGCAAACTTGAAGATACGCAGTATTTT
CASSKLEDTQYF
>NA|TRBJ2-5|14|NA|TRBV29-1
TGCAGCGTTTTGACAGTGGGTCGGCCAGAGACCCAGTACTTC
CSVLTVGRPETQYF
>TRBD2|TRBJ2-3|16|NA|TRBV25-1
TGTGCCAGCAGTGAATATAGCGGGGGGGCCCCAGATACGCAGTATTTT
CASSEYSGGAPDTQYF
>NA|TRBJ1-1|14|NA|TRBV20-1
TGCAGTGCTAGAGGTCGGGGGGCCGACACTGAAGCTTTCTTT
CSARGRGADTEAFF
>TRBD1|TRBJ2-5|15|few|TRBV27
TGTGCCAGCAGTTTATCGACAGGGGAACAAGAGACCCAGTACTTC
CASSLSTGEQETQYF
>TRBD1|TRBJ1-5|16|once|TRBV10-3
TGTGCCATCGGTGAGCGGGACAGGGGAGACCATCAGCCCCAGCATTTT
CAIGERDRGDHQPQHF
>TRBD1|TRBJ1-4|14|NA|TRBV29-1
TGCAGCGTTGCAGACAGGGCAACTAATGAAAAACTGTTTTTT
CSVADRATNEKLFF
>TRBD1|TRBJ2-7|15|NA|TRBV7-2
TGTGCCAGCAGCATCAGACAGGGACGGACCTACGAGCAGTACTTC
CASSIRQGRTYEQYF
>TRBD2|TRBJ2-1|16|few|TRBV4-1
TGCGCCAGCAGCCAAGGCAGCGGGGGTTCCTACAATGAGCAGTTCTTC
CASSQGSGGSYNEQFF
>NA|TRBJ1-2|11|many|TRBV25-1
TGTGCCAGCAGTGAATCAGCTAGCTACACCTTC
CASSESASYTF
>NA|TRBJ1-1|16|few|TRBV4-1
TGCGCCAGCACCGAGAGAAGGGGGGACCGCGAGACTGAAGTTTTCTTT
CASTERRGDRETEVFF
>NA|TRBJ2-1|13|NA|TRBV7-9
TGTGCCAGCAGCTCATGGGACACCCAGACCCAGTTCTTC
CASSSWDTQTQFF
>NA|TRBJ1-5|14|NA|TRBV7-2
TGTGCCAGCAACGTCCCAGGGTCGCGTCAGCCCCAGCATTTT
CASNVPGSRQPQHF